This T cell receptor (beta chain) was identified in a study of T cell responses to AZD1222 COVID-19 vaccine. The CDR3 spans 15 residues. Looked up from germline, CDR1 is KGHSH and CDR2 is LQKENI. Unmatched junction bases numbered 6, after V lost 4 bases and J lost 4 bases. The method was immunoSEQ multiplex PCR; TCRdb's version includes in-frame clones alone and lacks a portion of them. The sample contains 80,000 to 100,000 clones, approximately 90% of which appear only once. General study findings and limits: Repertoire sampling occurred only after the peak T cell response. Regions left unmutated in variants are reportedly the target of nearly half of spike-specific TCRs. Spike-spanning, vaccine-associated CD4 TCRs were dominant at 160-218 and 743-854. Possibly, clonal diversity was underestimated; donors were largely white British and included more females.

To note about this clone: Its antigen remains unknown.

This clonotype originated in an adult in good health. This rearrangement joins TRBV18 to TRBJ2-3; 9 bases are shared with TRBD1. Sequencing was performed on peripheral blood, taken on day 0 of AZD1222 vaccination. The chain's CDR3 is CASSQQGARPDTQYF. DNA of the CDR3: TGTGCCAGCTCACAACAGGGGGCGAGGCCAGATACGCAGTATTTT.